This TCR beta chain was captured in a study of graft-versus-host responses after intestinal transplantation. Overall study context: Anti-thymocyte globulin served as induction for all recipients, who then took tacrolimus and steroids for approximately three years.

V gave up 7 bases and J gave up 7 bases; unmatched junction bases: 16. The CDR3 is 17 residues long. CDR1 MDHEN and CDR2 SYDVKM come from the germline V gene. The method was immunoSEQ multiplex PCR; TCRdb's version includes in-frame clones alone and lacks a portion of them. The sample yields some 70,000 clones, around 90% seen once. Broader study findings: Researchers found GvH clones in recipient marrow, and some showed up first in ileum or blood.

Details on this clone: Its antigen is currently unknown.

Marrow after transplant was taken from the posterior iliac crest or another site. This TCR derives from a human patient who received an intestinal transplant, so some T cells may come from the graft donor. This chain connects TRBV28 to TRBJ2-2, with 9 bases aligning to TRBD2. The material was bone marrow, obtained 734 days after intestinal transplantation. Written as DNA, the CDR3 is TGTGCCAGCACCCGGGGGTCAGCGGGAGGAATCGTCGGGGAGCTGTTTTTT. The encoded protein is CASTRGSAGGIVGELFF.